The sample holds a few counts of the clone carrying this TCR beta chain. These data are taken from a study of blood T cell repertoires in COVID-19. Across the whole study: Samples of COVID-19 (acute and convalescent) were obtained from the United States, Italy and Spain.

V lost 5 bases to trimming and J lost 5 bases, with 6 bases between them. Germline V gene data show CDR1 as MNHEY and CDR2 as SMNVEV (reference sequence). The CDR3 has 11 amino acids. Repertoires were generated with immunoSEQ multiplex PCR, while TCRdb's copy carries only in-frame clones and drops some. This repertoire shows 20,000 to 30,000 clones, over 85% found once; its top ten account for 8%. The rearrangement joins TRBV27 to TRBJ1-1; D not resolved. The material sequenced was peripheral blood. The sequence was obtained from a human donor in a cohort sampled during active COVID-19. This CDR3 is CASSPNTEAFF. The CDR3 DNA reads as TGTGCCAGCAGTCCCAATACTGAAGCTTTCTTT.